One and the same sample provided the 23 T cell receptor beta chains below, sequenced in a study of blood T cell repertoires in COVID-19. Data came from immunoSEQ multiplex PCR; TCRdb stores just in-frame clones and leaves some out. The sample shows some 230,000 clones, roughly 85% of them seen only once. The sequenced material came from peripheral blood. Receptors were obtained from a man aged 45 to 65 who had recovered from COVID-19.

V gene TRBV6-5 combines with J gene TRBJ2-7; TRBD2 agrees at 13 bases. This CDR3 comprises 16 residues. V was pared by 2 bases and J by 4 bases, with 5 bases of the junction left unmatched. The V gene's germline CDR1 is MNHEY and CDR2 SVGAGI. The CDR3 DNA sequence: TGTGCCAGCAGTTACCCCGGGACTAGCGGGAATTACGAGCAGTACTTC. Protein product: CASSYPGTSGNYEQYF.

The chain recombines TRBV5-1 with TRBJ1-1, with unresolved D. The CDR3 spans 15 residues. Trimming pared 7 bases from V and 0 bases from J, leaving 16 bases between. Germline values: CDR1 SGHRS, CDR2 YFSETQ. The CDR3 DNA sequence: TGCGCCAGCCAGCTTGGGCCGAATATGAACACTGAAGCTTTCTTT. Translated, it gives CASQLGPNMNTEAFF.

The chain links TRBV5-1 to TRBJ2-4, with D possibly matching TRBD1 (5 bases). Germline lookup yields CDR1 SGHRS and CDR2 YFSETQ. V was trimmed by 0 bases and J by 1 base, leaving 11 bases between them. The CDR3 runs to 16 residues. In DNA form, the CDR3 reads TGCGCCAGCAGCTTGGCCCAGGGTATGGCCAAAAACATTCAGTACTTC. Translation gives CASSLAQGMAKNIQYF.

The chain has TRBV11-3 and TRBJ1-5; D possibly corresponds to TRBD1 (6 bases). Germline V gives CDR1 SGHNT, CDR2 YENEEA. Trimming cost V 5 bases and J 1 base, with 15 bases left between them. The CDR3 is made up of 16 amino acids. The CDR3 here is CASSDYGGASNQPQHF. CDR3 DNA: TGTGCCAGCAGCGACTATGGGGGCGCGAGCAATCAGCCCCAGCATTTT.

The chain employs TRBV7-6 and TRBJ2-1; 7 bases line up with TRBD1. This CDR3 is 14 amino acids long. V dropped 3 bases and J dropped 4; count of bases not matched to a gene: 3. CDR1 SGHVS and CDR2 FNYEAQ come from the germline V gene. Here the CDR3 DNA reads TGTGCCAGCAGCTTCGGGACAGCTTACAATGAGCAGTTCTTC. It specifies CASSFGTAYNEQFF.

This clone was picked up a small number of times. V is TRBV21-1 and J is TRBJ1-1. TRBV21-1 is deemed a pseudogene. This CDR3 is 15 amino acids long. The CDR3 loop reads CASSKGEGGDTEAFF. The CDR3 region has the DNA TGTGCCAGCAGCAAAGGGGAGGGCGGGGACACTGAAGCTTTCTTT.

For the CDR3, the DNA is TGTGCCAGCAGCTTGAGGGGGAACAGTTTCTACGAGCAGTACTTC. Protein sequence: CASSLRGNSFYEQYF. The chain combines TRBV5-6 with TRBJ2-7, with a possible D match to TRBD1 (6 bases). CDR3 length: 15 amino acids. V shed 1 base and J shed 3 bases, with 14 bases lying between them. Germline V gene lookup returns CDR1 SGHDT and CDR2 YYEEEE.

This clone was picked up a small number of times. The chain combines TRBV5-6 with TRBJ1-2, with 9 bases lining up with TRBD1. The V gene end was trimmed by 5 bases and the J gene end by 4 bases; junction bases not matched to a gene: 12. CDR1 SGHDT and CDR2 YYEEEE come from the germline V gene. This CDR3 has 16 amino acids. CDR3 in DNA: TGTGCCAGCAGTCCAATCCGGGACAGGGATCTCTATGGCTACACCTTC. This gives the protein CASSPIRDRDLYGYTF.

The rearrangement uses TRBV2 and TRBJ2-7; 14 nucleotides line up with TRBD2. Trimming took 3 bases from V and 9 from J; bases not matched to a gene: 10. The CDR3 totals 16 residues. Per germline, CDR1 SNHLY and CDR2 FYNNEI. CDR3 region: CASSDPGLAGEWRQYF. CDR3 DNA sequence: TGTGCCAGCAGTGACCCGGGACTAGCGGGAGAATGGAGGCAGTACTTC.

V and J are TRBV18 and TRBJ1-6; D is unclear. The V gene lost 1 base and the J gene lost 7 bases, with 11 bases spanning the gap. This CDR3 is 15 amino acids long. The germline gives CDR1 KGHSH, CDR2 LQKENI. The CDR3 is CASSPRLQQNSPLHF. CDR3 nucleotides: TGTGCCAGCTCACCACGGTTACAGCAGAATTCACCCCTCCACTTT. Complete variable domain (other parts from reference TRBV18 and TRBJ1-6): NAGVMQNPRHLVRRRGQEARLRCSPMKGHSHVYWYRQLPEEGLKFMVYLQKENIIDESGMPKERFSAEFPKEGPSILRIQQVVRGDSAAYFCASSPRLQQNSPLHFGNGTRLTVT.

The rearrangement uses TRBV21-1 and TRBJ2-5; the D segment call TRBD1 is taken from the table without a DNA check. TRBV21-1 is recorded as a pseudogene. The CDR3 consists of 14 residues. CDR3 nucleotide sequence: TGTGCCAGCAGCTGTAGGCAGGGAAAAGAGACCCAGTACTTC. Residues: CASSCRQGKETQYF.

In its sample, this clone was seen a few times. The chain employs TRBV2 and TRBJ2-1; 11 nucleotides align to TRBD2. CDR1 and CDR2 from the germline V gene are SNHLY and FYNNEI. The CDR3 is 15 residues long. V lost 11 bases and J lost 6; bases outside the gene matches: 12. The CDR3 reads CAGKYSGRAGNEQFF. The CDR3 coding sequence is TGTGCCGGAAAATATAGCGGGAGGGCCGGCAATGAGCAGTTCTTC.

This chain joins TRBV7-2 and TRBJ1-1; D uncertain. Germline lookup yields CDR1 SGHTA and CDR2 FQGNSA. The CDR3 is made up of 14 amino acids. CDR3 in amino acids: CEAGDGVFFTEAFF. The CDR3 bases are TGTGAGGCGGGAGACGGCGTATTTTTTACTGAAGCTTTCTTT.

The chain has TRBV6-6 and TRBJ2-1; D is possibly TRBD2 (5 bases). Trimming took 0 bases from V and 1 from J, leaving 10 bases between them. The CDR3 is 16 amino acids. Germline CDR1 is MNHNY and CDR2 is SVGAGI (reference sequence). CDR3 amino acids: CASSYSPRGSYNEQFF. CDR3 DNA sequence: TGTGCCAGCAGTTACTCGCCAAGAGGGTCCTACAATGAGCAGTTCTTC.

The chain joins TRBV28 to TRBJ1-5; D remains unclear. Germline lookup yields CDR1 MDHEN and CDR2 SYDVKM. V was trimmed by 8 bases and J by 1 base, leaving 15 bases between them. The CDR3 extends over 15 amino acids. The CDR3 DNA reads TGTGCCAGCGATATTTCAGGTGTCAGCAATCAGCCCCAGCATTTT. Protein product: CASDISGVSNQPQHF. The complete variable domain, with remaining parts taken from reference TRBV28 and TRBJ1-5, reads DVKVTQSSRYLVKRTGEKVFLECVQDMDHENMFWYRQDPGLGLRLIYFSYDVKMKEKGDIPEGYSVSREKKERFSLILESASTNQTSMYLCASDISGVSNQPQHFGDGTRLSIL.

The chain joins TRBV10-3 to TRBJ1-3; D unclear. Germline-derived CDR1 and CDR2 are ENHRY and SYGVKD. There are 15 residues in the CDR3. The V end lost 3 bases, the J end lost 1 base, and 10 bases lay between the germline ends. The CDR3 sequence: CAISDGVLSGNTIYF. CDR3 nucleotide sequence: TGTGCCATCAGTGACGGGGTCTTGTCTGGAAACACCATATATTTT.

The chain joins TRBV12-3 or TRBV12-4 to TRBJ1-1; 8 bases line up with TRBD1. V lost 6 bases to trimming and J lost 7 bases; unmatched junction nucleotides: 4. The CDR3 consists of 12 residues. The CDR3 loop is CASSLTGDEAFF. CDR3 DNA: TGTGCCAGCAGCCTGACAGGGGATGAAGCTTTCTTT.

CDR3 DNA: TGCGCCAGCAGCCAAGATGGGACGGGACAGGGGATAGATACGCAGTATTTT. Its protein product is CASSQDGTGQGIDTQYF. The chain is built from TRBV4-1 and TRBJ2-3; 10 bases agree with TRBD1. V shed 0 bases and J 5 bases; nucleotides not matched to a gene: 8. The CDR3 totals 17 residues. Germline V gene data show CDR1 as MGHRA and CDR2 as YSYEKL.

This clone was seen a few times. J is TRBJ1-5 and V is TRBV10-3; 9 bases match TRBD1. CDR1 and CDR2 (germline): ENHRY, SYGVKD. This CDR3 comprises 16 residues. Trimming took 4 bases from V and 0 from J; bases not matched to a gene: 4. The CDR3 region is CAISAGTGSSNQPQHF. CDR3 nucleotide sequence: TGTGCCATCAGTGCCGGGACAGGGAGTAGCAATCAGCCCCAGCATTTT.

The rearrangement joins TRBV30 to TRBJ1-1, with D perhaps TRBD1 (5 bases). The germline V and J ends were trimmed by 1 base and 1 base, with 7 bases remaining between them. Per the germline V gene, CDR1 is GTSNPN and CDR2 is SVGIG (reference sequence). This CDR3 is built from 13 residues. CDR3 DNA sequence: TGTGCCTGGAGTGGACAGTCGAACACTGAAGCTTTCTTT. Amino acids: CAWSGQSNTEAFF.

The V and J genes are TRBV28 and TRBJ1-1, with 8 bases lining up with TRBD1. The V gene's germline CDR1 is MDHEN and CDR2 SYDVKM. The J segment lost 4 bases and the V segment lost 6 bases, leaving 10 bases of the junction unmatched. The CDR3 length is 15 residues. CDR3 protein: CASRPSQGVGTEAFF. DNA of the CDR3: TGTGCCAGCAGACCTTCACAGGGGGTGGGCACTGAAGCTTTCTTT.

The chain recombines TRBV5-1 with TRBJ2-7; 8 nucleotides line up with TRBD2. This CDR3 region has 16 residues. From germline, CDR1 is SGHRS and CDR2 YFSETQ. V gave up 0 bases and J gave up 1 base; unmatched junction bases: 6. The CDR3, as DNA: TGCGCCAGCAGCTTGGGGGCTAGCGGGCTGTCCTACGAGCAGTACTTC. The encoded protein is CASSLGASGLSYEQYF.

The chain uses TRBV5-1 and TRBJ2-1; 12 bases match TRBD2. V trimming: 0 bases; J trimming: 4 bases; junction bases outside the gene matches: 2. CDR3 size: 16 residues. CDR1 and CDR2 from the germline V gene are SGHRS and YFSETQ. The CDR3 spells CASSLAGTSGYNEQFF. DNA for the CDR3: TGCGCCAGCAGCTTGGCCGGGACTAGCGGGTACAATGAGCAGTTCTTC.